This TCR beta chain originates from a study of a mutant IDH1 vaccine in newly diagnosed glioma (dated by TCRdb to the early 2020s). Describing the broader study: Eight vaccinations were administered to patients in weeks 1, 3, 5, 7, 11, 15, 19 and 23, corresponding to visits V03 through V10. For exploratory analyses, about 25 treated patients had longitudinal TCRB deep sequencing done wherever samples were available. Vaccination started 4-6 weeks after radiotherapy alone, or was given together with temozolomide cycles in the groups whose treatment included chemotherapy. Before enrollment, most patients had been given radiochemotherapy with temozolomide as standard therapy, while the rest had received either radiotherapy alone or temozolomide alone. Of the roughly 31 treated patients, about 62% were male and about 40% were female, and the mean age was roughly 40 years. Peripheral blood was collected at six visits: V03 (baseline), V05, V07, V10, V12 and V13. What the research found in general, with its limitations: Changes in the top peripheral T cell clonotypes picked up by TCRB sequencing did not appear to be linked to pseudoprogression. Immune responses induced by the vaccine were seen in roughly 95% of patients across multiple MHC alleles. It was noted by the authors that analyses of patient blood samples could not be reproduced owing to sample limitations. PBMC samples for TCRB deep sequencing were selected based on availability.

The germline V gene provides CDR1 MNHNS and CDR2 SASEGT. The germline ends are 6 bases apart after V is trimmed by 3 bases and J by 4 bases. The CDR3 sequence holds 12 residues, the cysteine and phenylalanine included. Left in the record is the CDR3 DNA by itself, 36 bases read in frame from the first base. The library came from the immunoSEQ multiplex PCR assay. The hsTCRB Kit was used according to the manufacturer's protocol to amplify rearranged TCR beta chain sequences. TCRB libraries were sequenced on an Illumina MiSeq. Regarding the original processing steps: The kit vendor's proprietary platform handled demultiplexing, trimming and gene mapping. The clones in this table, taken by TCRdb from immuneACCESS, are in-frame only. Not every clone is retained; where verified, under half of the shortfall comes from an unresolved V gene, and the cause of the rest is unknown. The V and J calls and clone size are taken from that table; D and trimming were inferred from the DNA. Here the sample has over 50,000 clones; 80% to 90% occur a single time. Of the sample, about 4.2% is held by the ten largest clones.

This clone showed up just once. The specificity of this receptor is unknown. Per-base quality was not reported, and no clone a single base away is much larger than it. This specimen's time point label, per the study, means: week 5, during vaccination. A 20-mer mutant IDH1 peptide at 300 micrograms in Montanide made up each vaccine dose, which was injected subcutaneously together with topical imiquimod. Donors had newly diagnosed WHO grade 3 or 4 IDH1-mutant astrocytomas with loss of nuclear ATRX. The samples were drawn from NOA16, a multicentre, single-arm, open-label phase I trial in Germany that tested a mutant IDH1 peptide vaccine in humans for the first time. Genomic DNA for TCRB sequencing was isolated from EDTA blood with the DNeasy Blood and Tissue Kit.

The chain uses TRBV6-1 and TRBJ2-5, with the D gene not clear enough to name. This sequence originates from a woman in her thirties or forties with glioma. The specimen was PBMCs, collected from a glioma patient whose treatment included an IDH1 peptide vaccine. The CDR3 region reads CASSEDGETQYF. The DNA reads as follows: TGTGCCAGCAGTGAGGACGGAGAGACCCAGTACTTC.